The 24 T cell receptor beta chains given below trace back to one sample, sequenced in a study of blood T cell repertoires in COVID-19. Method: immunoSEQ multiplex PCR; TCRdb's copy keeps in-frame clones and lacks some. This sample has about 220,000 clones, with 84% found just once. Sequencing was done on a sample of PBMCs or T cells enriched from blood (not recorded which). These receptors originate from a woman in her thirties or forties who had recovered from COVID-19.

Remarks on this clone: Different DNA sequences within this sample yield the same CDR3. The chain employs TRBV5-1 and TRBJ2-3, with 10 positions matching TRBD2. The germline gives CDR1 SGHRS, CDR2 YFSETQ. The trim removed 3 bases at V and 3 bases at J, leaving 4 bases unmatched. The CDR3 has 15 residues. CDR3 sequence: CASSSSGSGTDTQYF. CDR3 in DNA: TGCGCCAGCAGCTCTAGCGGGAGTGGGACAGATACGCAGTATTTT.

The rearrangement joins TRBV15 to TRBJ2-7; TRBD1 matches at 8 bases. CDR1 LNHNV and CDR2 YYDKDF come from the germline V gene (reference sequence). V lost 5 bases to trimming and J lost 6 bases; unmatched junction nucleotides: 6. The length of the CDR3 is 13 residues. DNA of the CDR3: TGTGCCACCAGCGTAACGACAGGGGTCGAGCAGTACTTC. Its protein product is CATSVTTGVEQYF.

The chain uses TRBV9 and TRBJ2-5; 15 nucleotides agree with TRBD2. CDR3 size: 16 residues. Per germline, CDR1 SGDLS and CDR2 YYNGEE. V shed 4 bases, J shed 4 bases, and the junction held 5 bases outside the gene matches. Here the CDR3 reads CASSRTSGRALETQYF. The CDR3 bases are TGTGCCAGCAGCAGGACTAGCGGGAGGGCCTTAGAGACCCAGTACTTC.

This clone was found many times. The genes are TRBV11-2 and TRBJ1-2; D uncertain. Germline values: CDR1 SGHAT, CDR2 FQNNGV. Trimming cost V 1 base and J 4 bases, with 7 bases left between them. The CDR3 is 13 residues long. The CDR3 sequence is CASSLGRVYGYTF. CDR3 nucleotide sequence: TGTGCCAGCAGCTTAGGGCGGGTCTATGGCTACACCTTC.

The chain has TRBV28 and TRBJ2-7; 12 nucleotides align to TRBD2. There are 20 residues in the CDR3. V dropped 3 bases and J dropped 1; count of bases not matched to a gene: 16. CDR1 and CDR2 (germline): MDHEN, SYDVKM. CDR3 amino acids: CASSFQRTWLAGGPSYEQYF. The CDR3 coding sequence is TGTGCCAGCAGTTTCCAACGAACTTGGCTAGCGGGAGGGCCTTCCTACGAGCAGTACTTC.

The chain uses TRBV7-2 and TRBJ2-3; D is possibly TRBD2 (5 bases). V shed 5 bases and J shed 5 bases, with 8 bases lying between them. The CDR3 is 12 residues long. Germline assignment: CDR1 SGHTA and CDR2 FQGNSA. The CDR3 here is CASSPLVDTQYF. DNA for the CDR3: TGTGCCAGCAGCCCACTAGTAGATACGCAGTATTTT. Supplemented by reference TRBV7-2 and TRBJ2-3, the full variable domain reads GAGVSQSPSNKVTEKGKDVELRCDPISGHTALYWYRQSLGQGLEFLIYFQGNSAPDKSGLPSDRFSAERTGGSVSTLTIQRTQQEDSAVYLCASSPLVDTQYFGPGTRLTVL.

The chain joins TRBV18 to TRBJ2-3; D not certain. CDR1 is KGHSH, CDR2 LQKENI, per germline. V was shortened by 3 bases and J by 2 bases, with 12 bases between the two germline ends. This CDR3 comprises 15 residues. The CDR3 DNA sequence: TGTGCCAGCTCACCCCCCGGGTTCCCCACAGATACGCAGTATTTT. Protein product: CASSPPGFPTDTQYF.

The CDR3 DNA is TGTGCCAGTAGTTGGGGCGGCTACACCTTC. Its translation: CASSWGGYTF. This chain uses TRBV19 with TRBJ1-2, with D possibly matching TRBD1 (5 bases). Germline loops: CDR1 LNHDA, CDR2 SQIVND (reference sequence). This CDR3 region has 10 residues. V was trimmed by 5 bases and J by 8 bases, leaving 6 bases between them.

The CDR3 region is CASSVAGGQETQYF. In DNA form, the CDR3 reads TGTGCCAGCAGTGTAGCGGGAGGACAAGAGACCCAGTACTTC. The chain links TRBV28 to TRBJ2-5; 10 nucleotides agree with TRBD2. CDR1 and CDR2 (germline): MDHEN, SYDVKM. CDR3 length: 14 amino acids. Germline trimming cut 5 bases from V and 2 bases from J; bases unmatched to any gene: 2.

J is TRBJ1-1 and V is TRBV7-3, with 7 bases matching TRBD1. Germline V gives CDR1 SGHTA, CDR2 FQGTGA. V gave up 3 bases and J gave up 0 bases; unmatched junction bases: 4. This CDR3 spans 15 amino acids. The CDR3 DNA sequence: TGTGCCAGCAGCTTGGGGACAGCGATGAACACTGAAGCTTTCTTT. Translated: CASSLGTAMNTEAFF.

V usage is TRBV4-2 and J usage is TRBJ1-3; D not certain. The germline CDR1 and CDR2 sequences are LGHNA and YNFKEQ. The CDR3 totals 14 residues. V lost 4 bases, J lost 0 bases, and 7 bases lay in between. The CDR3: CASSRGLSGNTIYF. Written as DNA, the CDR3 is TGTGCCAGCAGCCGAGGACTCTCTGGAAACACCATATATTTT.

The chain joins TRBV30 to TRBJ1-1; D is possibly TRBD1 (5 bases). Trimming left V 0 bases short and J 0 bases short, with 11 bases between. The CDR3 covers 15 residues. Germline V lookup: CDR1 GTSNPN, CDR2 SVGIG (reference sequence). CDR3 sequence reads: CAWSVRRGVNTEAFF. For the CDR3, the DNA is TGTGCCTGGAGTGTACGTAGGGGCGTGAACACTGAAGCTTTCTTT.

This sequence joins TRBV2 and TRBJ1-5; perhaps TRBD1 as D (5 bases). The length of the CDR3 is 14 residues. Germline V CDR1 and CDR2: SNHLY, FYNNEI. V was trimmed by 2 bases and J by 5 bases, leaving 10 bases between them. The CDR3 is CASSEFTGDQPQHF. DNA for the CDR3: TGTGCCAGCAGTGAATTCACGGGGGATCAGCCCCAGCATTTT. The full variable domain, completed using reference TRBV2 and TRBJ1-5, is EPEVTQTPSHQVTQMGQEVILRCVPISNHLYFYWYRQILGQKVEFLVSFYNNEISEKSEIFDDQFSVERPDGSNFTLKIRSTKLEDSAMYFCASSEFTGDQPQHFGDGTRLSIL.

V gene TRBV2 combines with J gene TRBJ2-1; the match to TRBD2 covers 8 bases. Germline CDR1 reads SNHLY; CDR2 reads FYNNEI. The CDR3 has 16 residues. The ends lost 10 bases at V and 8 bases at J; junction bases unmatched: 19. CDR3 coding DNA: TGTGCCACCCGCGGCGCTCAAGCGGGGGATAGGTATGAGCAGTTCTTC. As protein: CATRGAQAGDRYEQFF.

CDR3 in amino acids: CASNWLAGDPSYNEQFF. CDR3 nucleotide sequence: TGTGCCAGCAATTGGCTAGCGGGAGATCCCTCCTACAATGAGCAGTTCTTC. This chain links TRBV2 with TRBJ2-1; 10 bases map to TRBD2. The junction had 9 bases not matched to a gene; V was cut back by 7 bases and J by 0 bases. The CDR3 has 17 amino acids. Germline V gives CDR1 SNHLY, CDR2 FYNNEI.

This chain connects TRBV30 to TRBJ2-2; TRBD1 aligns across 9 bases. Germline loops: CDR1 GTSNPN, CDR2 SVGIG (reference sequence). J lost 3 bases, V lost 8 bases, and 4 bases had no gene match. The CDR3 is made up of 13 amino acids. The CDR3 DNA sequence: TGTGCCGGGGGGACAGGGTACACCGGGGAGCTGTTTTTT. It codes for CAGGTGYTGELFF.

The gene calls are TRBV24-1 and TRBJ2-1; possibly TRBD1 for D (6 bases). This CDR3 has 15 amino acids. Germline CDR1 reads KGHDR; CDR2 reads SFDVKD. Trimming stripped 4 bases from V and 0 bases from J, with 9 bases between. The CDR3 nucleotides read TGTGCCACCAGTGACCCGGGACACTCCTACAATGAGCAGTTCTTC. Amino acids: CATSDPGHSYNEQFF.

This clone was counted a few times. The chain has TRBV3-1 (or the pseudogene TRBV3-2) and TRBJ1-1; possibly TRBD1 for D (6 bases). V lost 4 bases and J 8 bases, leaving 14 bases between the germline ends. The CDR3 contains 13 residues. The germline gives CDR1 LGHDT, CDR2 YNNKEL (reference sequence). The CDR3 DNA sequence: TGTGCCAGCAGCCCCCGCGGGGGCGGGGAAGCTTTCTTT. It is translated as CASSPRGGGEAFF.

The V call is TRBV27, the J call TRBJ1-2; possible D gene TRBD1, 6 bases. The length of the CDR3 is 15 residues. CDR1 MNHEY and CDR2 SMNVEV come from the germline V gene (reference sequence). The V end lost 11 bases, the J end lost 7 bases, and 26 bases lay between the germline ends. As DNA, the CDR3 is TGTGCCGGATTTACGAACAGGGAGGGTCTACGTGGCTACACCTTC. It yields the protein CAGFTNREGLRGYTF.

The rearrangement links TRBV6-6 to TRBJ1-4; D call uncertain. The CDR3 runs 12 residues. The germline CDR1 and CDR2 sequences are MNHNY and SVGAGI (reference sequence). V was pared by 8 bases and J by 4 bases, with 8 bases between. Written as DNA, the CDR3 is TGTGCCAGCCGGGAGGGTAATGAAAAACTGTTTTTT. Translation gives CASREGNEKLFF.

This clone was seen just once. The V and J genes are TRBV3-1 (or the pseudogene TRBV3-2) and TRBJ1-2; 7 positions agree with TRBD1. The germline V gene encodes CDR1 LGHDT and CDR2 YNNKEL (reference sequence). This CDR3 comprises 14 residues. The junction had 10 bases not matched to a gene; V was cut back by 4 bases and J by 8 bases. The CDR3 here is CASSPGTDLGGYTF. The CDR3 DNA reads TGTGCCAGCAGCCCCGGGACAGACCTTGGGGGCTACACCTTC.

A few counts support this clone. This CDR3 is CASSDSAGGPGELFF. In DNA form, the CDR3 reads TGTGCCAGCAGTGACTCAGCGGGAGGGCCCGGGGAGCTGTTTTTT. This sequence joins TRBV6-4 and TRBJ2-2; 10 bases line up with TRBD2. V gave up 0 bases and J gave up 6 bases; unmatched junction bases: 1. Germline values: CDR1 MRHNA, CDR2 SNTAGT. The CDR3 length is 15 residues.

The CDR3: CASSSRQGSELKQFF. The DNA for the CDR3 is TGTGCCAGCAGCTCGAGACAGGGGTCGGAGCTTAAGCAGTTCTTC. The gene calls are TRBV7-3 and TRBJ2-1, with TRBD1 matching over 8 bases. V trimming: 4 bases; J trimming: 11 bases; junction bases outside the gene matches: 13. This CDR3 has 15 residues. CDR1 and CDR2 from the germline V gene are SGHTA and FQGTGA. Filled out from reference TRBV7-3 and TRBJ2-1, the complete variable domain reads GAGVSQTPSNKVTEKGKYVELRCDPISGHTALYWYRQSLGQGPEFLIYFQGTGAADDSGLPNDRFFAVRPEGSVSTLKIQRTERGDSAVYLCASSSRQGSELKQFFGPGTRLTVL.

This chain links TRBV6-1 with TRBJ1-1; D unresolved. This CDR3 is built from 17 residues. V lost 2 bases and J lost 1, with 17 bases in between. From germline, CDR1 is MNHNS and CDR2 SASEGT. The DNA for the CDR3 is TGTGCCAGCAGTGAACGAAGACACACGTCGGCGAACACTGAAGCTTTCTTT. It specifies CASSERRHTSANTEAFF.